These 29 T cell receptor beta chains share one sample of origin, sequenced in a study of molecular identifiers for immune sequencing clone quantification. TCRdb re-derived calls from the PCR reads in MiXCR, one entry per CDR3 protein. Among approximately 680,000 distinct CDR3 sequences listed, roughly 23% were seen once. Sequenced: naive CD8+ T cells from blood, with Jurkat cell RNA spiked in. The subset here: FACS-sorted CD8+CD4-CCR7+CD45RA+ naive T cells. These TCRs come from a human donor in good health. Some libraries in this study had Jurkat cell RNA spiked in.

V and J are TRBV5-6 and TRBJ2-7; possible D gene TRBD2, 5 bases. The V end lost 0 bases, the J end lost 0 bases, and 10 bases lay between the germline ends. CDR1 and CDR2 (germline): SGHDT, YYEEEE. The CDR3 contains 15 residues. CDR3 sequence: CASSLGLTPSYEQYF. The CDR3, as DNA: TGTGCCAGCAGCTTGGGACTAACACCCTCCTACGAGCAGTACTTC.

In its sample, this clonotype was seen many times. The chain's CDR3 is CASSLEAGGNEQYF. CDR3 DNA sequence: TGTGCCAGCAGTTTAGAAGCAGGGGGCAACGAGCAGTACTTC. V is TRBV27 and J is TRBJ2-7, with 8 nucleotides matching TRBD1. The V segment lost 2 bases and the J segment 5 bases; nucleotides outside the gene matches: 5. The germline gives CDR1 MNHEY, CDR2 SMNVEV (reference sequence). The CDR3 has 14 residues.

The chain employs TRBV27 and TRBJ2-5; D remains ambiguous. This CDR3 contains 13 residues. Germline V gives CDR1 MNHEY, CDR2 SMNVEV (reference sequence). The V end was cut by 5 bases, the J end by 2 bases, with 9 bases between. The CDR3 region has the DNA TGTGCCAGCAGTCTTAACCTACAAGAGACCCAGTACTTC. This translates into CASSLNLQETQYF.

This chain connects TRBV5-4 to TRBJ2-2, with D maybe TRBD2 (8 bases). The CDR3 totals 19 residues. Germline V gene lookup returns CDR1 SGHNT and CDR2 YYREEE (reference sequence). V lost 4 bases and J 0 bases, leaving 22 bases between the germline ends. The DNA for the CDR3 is TGTGCCAGCAGCACTGGGGACAGCGGACTAGCAGCGAACACCGGGGAGCTGTTTTTT. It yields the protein CASSTGDSGLAANTGELFF.

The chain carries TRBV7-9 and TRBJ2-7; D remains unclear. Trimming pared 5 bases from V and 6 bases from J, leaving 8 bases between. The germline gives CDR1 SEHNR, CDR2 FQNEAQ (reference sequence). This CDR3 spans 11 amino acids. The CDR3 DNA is TGTGCCAGCAGCACTTACTCCGAGCAGTACTTC. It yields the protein CASSTYSEQYF.

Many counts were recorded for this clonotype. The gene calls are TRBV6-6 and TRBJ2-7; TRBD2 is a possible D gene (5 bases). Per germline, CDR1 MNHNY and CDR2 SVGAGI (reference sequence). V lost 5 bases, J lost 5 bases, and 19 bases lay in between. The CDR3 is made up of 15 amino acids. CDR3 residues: CASSAVGAGLHEQYF. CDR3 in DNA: TGTGCCAGCAGTGCGGTGGGAGCTGGACTGCACGAGCAGTACTTC.

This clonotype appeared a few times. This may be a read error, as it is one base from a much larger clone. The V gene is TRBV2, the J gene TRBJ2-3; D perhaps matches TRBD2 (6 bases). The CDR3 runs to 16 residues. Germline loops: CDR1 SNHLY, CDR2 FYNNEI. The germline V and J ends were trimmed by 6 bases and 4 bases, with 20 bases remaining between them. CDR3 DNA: TGTGCCAGCAGAGGCCCCAGGGACGGGGGTCCAGATACGCAGTATTTT. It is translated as CASRGPRDGGPDTQYF. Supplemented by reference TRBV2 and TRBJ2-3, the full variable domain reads EPEVTQTPSHQVTQMGQEVILRCVPISNHLYFYWYRQILGQKVEFLVSFYNNEISEKSEIFDDQFSVERPDGSNFTLKIRSTKLEDSAMYFCASRGPRDGGPDTQYFGPGTRLTVL.

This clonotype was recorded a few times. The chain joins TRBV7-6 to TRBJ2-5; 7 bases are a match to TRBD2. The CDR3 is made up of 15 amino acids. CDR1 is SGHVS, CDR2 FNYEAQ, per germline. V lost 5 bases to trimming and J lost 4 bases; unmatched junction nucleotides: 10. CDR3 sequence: CASSPAPGEGETQYF. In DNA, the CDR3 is TGTGCCAGCAGCCCAGCTCCGGGGGAGGGAGAGACCCAGTACTTC.

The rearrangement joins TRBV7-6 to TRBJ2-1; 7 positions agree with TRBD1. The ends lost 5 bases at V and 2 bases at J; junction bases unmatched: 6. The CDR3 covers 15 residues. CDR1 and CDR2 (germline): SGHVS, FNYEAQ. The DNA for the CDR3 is TGTGCCAGCAGCGCGACGACAGGGACCTACAATGAGCAGTTCTTC. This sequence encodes CASSATTGTYNEQFF.

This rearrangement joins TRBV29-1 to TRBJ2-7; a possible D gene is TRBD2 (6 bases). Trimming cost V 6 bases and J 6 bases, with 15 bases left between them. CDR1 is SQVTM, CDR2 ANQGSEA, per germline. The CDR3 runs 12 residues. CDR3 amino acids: CSVAGLNSEQYF. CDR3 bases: TGCAGCGTGGCGGGACTTAATAGCGAGCAGTACTTC.

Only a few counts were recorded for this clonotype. In DNA, the CDR3 is TGTGCCAGCAGTTATATGCAGTCGCCGACCCTCCACTTT. It translates to CASSYMQSPTLHF. The rearrangement uses TRBV6-2 or TRBV6-3 and TRBJ1-6; D is unclear. Germline values: CDR1 MNHEY, CDR2 SVGEGT. The CDR3 runs 13 residues. Trimming took 3 bases from V and 14 from J, leaving 14 bases between them.

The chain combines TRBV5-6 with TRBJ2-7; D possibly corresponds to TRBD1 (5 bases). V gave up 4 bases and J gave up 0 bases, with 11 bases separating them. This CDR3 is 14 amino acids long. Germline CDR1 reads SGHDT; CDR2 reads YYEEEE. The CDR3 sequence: CASSHLQVSYEQYF. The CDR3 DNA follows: TGTGCCAGCAGCCATCTACAGGTCTCCTACGAGCAGTACTTC.

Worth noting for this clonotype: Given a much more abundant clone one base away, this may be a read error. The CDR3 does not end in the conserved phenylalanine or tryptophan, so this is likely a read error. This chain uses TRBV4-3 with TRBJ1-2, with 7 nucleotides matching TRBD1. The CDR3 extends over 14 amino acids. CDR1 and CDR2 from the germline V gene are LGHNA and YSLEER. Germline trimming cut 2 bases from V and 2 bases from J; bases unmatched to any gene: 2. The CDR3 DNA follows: TGCGCCAGCAGCCAAATCAGGGGGAACTATGGCTACACCTCC. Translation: CASSQIRGNYGYTS.

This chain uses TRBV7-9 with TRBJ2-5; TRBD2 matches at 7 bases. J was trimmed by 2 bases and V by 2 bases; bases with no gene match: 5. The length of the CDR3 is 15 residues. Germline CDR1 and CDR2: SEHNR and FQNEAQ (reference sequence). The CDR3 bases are TGTGCCAGCAGCTTAACCACTAGCGAGCAAGAGACCCAGTACTTC. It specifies CASSLTTSEQETQYF.

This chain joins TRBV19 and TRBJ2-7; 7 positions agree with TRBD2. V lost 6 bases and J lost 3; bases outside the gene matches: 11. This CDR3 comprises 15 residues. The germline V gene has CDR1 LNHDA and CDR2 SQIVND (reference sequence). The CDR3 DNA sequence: TGTGCCAGTAGCCATCGGTCTAGCGGAAACTACGAGCAGTACTTC. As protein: CASSHRSSGNYEQYF.

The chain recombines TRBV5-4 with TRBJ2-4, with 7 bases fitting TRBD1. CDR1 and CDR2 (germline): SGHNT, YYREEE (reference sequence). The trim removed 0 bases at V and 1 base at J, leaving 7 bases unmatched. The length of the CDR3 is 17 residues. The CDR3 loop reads CASSLEWQGDAKNIQYF. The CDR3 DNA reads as TGTGCCAGCAGCTTGGAGTGGCAGGGGGATGCCAAAAACATTCAGTACTTC.

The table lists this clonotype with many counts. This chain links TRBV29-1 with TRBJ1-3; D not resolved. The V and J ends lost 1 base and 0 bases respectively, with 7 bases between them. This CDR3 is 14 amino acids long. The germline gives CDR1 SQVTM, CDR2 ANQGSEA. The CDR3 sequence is CSVEVASSGNTIYF. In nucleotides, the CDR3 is TGCAGCGTTGAAGTGGCCAGCTCTGGAAACACCATATATTTT.

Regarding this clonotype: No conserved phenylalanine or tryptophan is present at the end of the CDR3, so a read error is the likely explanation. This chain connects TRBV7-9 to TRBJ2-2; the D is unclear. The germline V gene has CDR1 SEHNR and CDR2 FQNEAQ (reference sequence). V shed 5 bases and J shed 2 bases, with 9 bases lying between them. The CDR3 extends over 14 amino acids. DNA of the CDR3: TGTGCCAGCAGCGCTTATGGAAACACCGGGGAGCTGTTTCTT. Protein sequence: CASSAYGNTGELFL.

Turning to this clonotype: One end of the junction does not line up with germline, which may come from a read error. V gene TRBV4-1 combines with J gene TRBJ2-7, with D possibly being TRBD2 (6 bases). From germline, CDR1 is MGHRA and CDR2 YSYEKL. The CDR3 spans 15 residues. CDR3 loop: CAGSQEGGNPYEQYF. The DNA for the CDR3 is TGCGCCGGCAGCCAAGAAGGAGGGAACCCCTACGAGCAGTACTTC.

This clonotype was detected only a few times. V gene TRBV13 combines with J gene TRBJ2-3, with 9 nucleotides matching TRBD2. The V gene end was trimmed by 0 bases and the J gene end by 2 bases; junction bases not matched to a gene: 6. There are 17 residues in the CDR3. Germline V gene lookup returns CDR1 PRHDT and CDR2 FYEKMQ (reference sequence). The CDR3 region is CASSLGLVAGDTDTQYF. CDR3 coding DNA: TGTGCCAGCAGCTTAGGCTTAGTAGCGGGGGACACAGATACGCAGTATTTT.

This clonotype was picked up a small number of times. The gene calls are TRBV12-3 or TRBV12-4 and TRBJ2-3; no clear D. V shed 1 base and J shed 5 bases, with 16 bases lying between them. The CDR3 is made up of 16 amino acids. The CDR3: CASSLDGPTRGDTQYF. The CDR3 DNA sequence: TGTGCCAGCAGTTTAGACGGCCCCACGAGAGGAGATACGCAGTATTTT.

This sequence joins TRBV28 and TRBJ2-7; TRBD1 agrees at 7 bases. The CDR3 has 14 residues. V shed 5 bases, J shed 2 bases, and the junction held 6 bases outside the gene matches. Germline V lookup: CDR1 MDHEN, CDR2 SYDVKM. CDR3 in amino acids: CASSHRQGAYEQYF. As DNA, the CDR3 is TGTGCCAGCAGTCACCGACAGGGAGCCTACGAGCAGTACTTC.

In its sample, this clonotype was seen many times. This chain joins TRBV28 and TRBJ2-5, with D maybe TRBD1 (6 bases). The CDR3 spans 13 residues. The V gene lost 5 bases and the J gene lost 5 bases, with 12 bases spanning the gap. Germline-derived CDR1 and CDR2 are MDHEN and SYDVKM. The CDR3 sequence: CASSGDNLETQYF. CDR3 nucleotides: TGTGCCAGCAGTGGGGACAATCTGGAGACCCAGTACTTC.

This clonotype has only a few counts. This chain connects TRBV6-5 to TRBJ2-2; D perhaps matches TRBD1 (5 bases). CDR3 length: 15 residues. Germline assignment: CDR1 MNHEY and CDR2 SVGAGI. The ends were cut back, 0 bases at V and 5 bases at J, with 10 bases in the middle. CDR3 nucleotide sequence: TGTGCCAGCAGTTACTCAGAAAGGGGAACCGGGGAGCTGTTTTTT. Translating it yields CASSYSERGTGELFF.

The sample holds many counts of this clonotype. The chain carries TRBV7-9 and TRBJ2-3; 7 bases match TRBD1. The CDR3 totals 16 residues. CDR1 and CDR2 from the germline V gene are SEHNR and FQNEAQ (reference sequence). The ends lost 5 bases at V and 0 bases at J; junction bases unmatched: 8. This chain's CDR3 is CASSPGQVASTDTQYF. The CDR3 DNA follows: TGTGCCAGCAGCCCCGGACAGGTTGCTAGCACAGATACGCAGTATTTT.

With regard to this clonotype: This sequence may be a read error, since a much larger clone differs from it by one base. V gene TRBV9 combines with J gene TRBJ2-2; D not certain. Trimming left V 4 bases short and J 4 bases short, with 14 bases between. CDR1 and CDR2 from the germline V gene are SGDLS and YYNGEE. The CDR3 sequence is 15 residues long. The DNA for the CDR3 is TGTGCCAGCAGCCCCCATCGGGCGAGCACCGGGGAGCTGTTTTTT. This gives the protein CASSPHRASTGELFF.

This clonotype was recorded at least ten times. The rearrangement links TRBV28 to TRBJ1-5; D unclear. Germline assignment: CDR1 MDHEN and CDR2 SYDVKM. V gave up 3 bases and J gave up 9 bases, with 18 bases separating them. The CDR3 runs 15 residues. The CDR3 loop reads CASSFGPGTQAPQHF. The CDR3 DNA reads TGTGCCAGCAGTTTTGGGCCAGGCACTCAGGCGCCCCAGCATTTT.

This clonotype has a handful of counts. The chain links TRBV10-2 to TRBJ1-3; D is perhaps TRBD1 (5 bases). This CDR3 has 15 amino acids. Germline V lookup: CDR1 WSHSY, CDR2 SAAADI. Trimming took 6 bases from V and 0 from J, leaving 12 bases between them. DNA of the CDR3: TGCGCCAGCAGCTCAGACAGAAACTCTGGAAACACCATATATTTT. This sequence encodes CASSSDRNSGNTIYF.

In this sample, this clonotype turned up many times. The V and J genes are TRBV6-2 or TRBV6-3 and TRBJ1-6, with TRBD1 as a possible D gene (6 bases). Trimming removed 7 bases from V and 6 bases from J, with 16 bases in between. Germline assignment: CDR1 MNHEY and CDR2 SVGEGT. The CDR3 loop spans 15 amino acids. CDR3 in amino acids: CASTAWDTSNSPLHF. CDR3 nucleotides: TGTGCCAGCACCGCCTGGGACACTTCTAATTCACCCCTCCACTTT.